This T cell receptor (beta chain) was profiled in a study of control samples from healthy donors and cancer patients. This clone was counted a single time. Sequenced by immunoSEQ multiplex PCR; TCRdb stores in-frame clones only, minus some. This sample has under 150,000 clones, with about 87% found just once. This CDR3 is 15 amino acids long. V gave up 4 bases and J gave up 1 base; unmatched junction bases: 4. Germline loops: CDR1 SNHLY, CDR2 FYNNEI. Sequencing was carried out using blood. The chain combines TRBV2 with TRBJ1-1, with 9 bases aligning to TRBD1. This TCR was sampled from a man aged 40-49 years in good health. CDR3 region: CASSATGGRNTEAFF. The CDR3 DNA sequence: TGTGCCAGCAGTGCGACAGGGGGTAGGAACACTGAAGCTTTCTTT.